This TCR beta chain stems from a study of blood T cell repertoires in COVID-19. Overall study context: Spain, Italy and the United States supplied samples that represented acute and convalescent COVID-19. From T cells, B-cell-depleted T cells, or PBMCs came the material, which was cDNA or gDNA.

How the authors handled the data: Amplification of reference gene primers provided the estimated nucleated cell counts. Sequenced by immunoSEQ multiplex PCR; TCRdb stores in-frame clones only, minus some. The V and J calls and clone size were taken over from that table, and D and trimming were inferred from the DNA. The table records about 160,000 clones, approximately 91% of them present only once. The V gene lost 1 base and the J gene lost 4 bases, with 19 bases spanning the gap. The CDR3 contains 17 residues. Germline V lookup: CDR1 SGHDN, CDR2 FVKESK. Sequencing was performed on peripheral blood. The sequence was obtained from a young man with acute or convalescent COVID-19. This rearrangement joins TRBV14 to TRBJ1-2; no firm D call. CDR3 DNA sequence: TGTGCCAGCAGCCAAGGCCCCTTGAAGGGAGGAATCTATGGCTACACCTTC. It encodes CASSQGPLKGGIYGYTF.